Listed here is a single T cell receptor (beta chain). Its specificity is not known. V was trimmed by 2 bases and J by 2 bases, leaving 13 bases between them. Germline values: CDR1 MDHEN, CDR2 SYDVKM. The CDR3 totals 16 residues. The record originates from a study of blood T cells in healthy people across ages. Overall study findings and caveats: The percentage of naive T cells correlated strongly with TCR beta diversity. TCR beta diversity, measured per million T cells, fell in a roughly linear way with age.

Each donor had around 10 milliliters of peripheral blood drawn. Through a sample-barcoded 5' primer and a J-beta primer mix, a second PCR was run for roughly 6 to 11 cycles. The yield of each sample was at least 2.5 million CDR3-containing paired-end reads. TCRdb passed the 5' RACE reads through MiXCR, listing each CDR3 protein once. The sample consists of approximately 1.5 million distinct CDR3 sequences, less than 45% of them appearing once. The sample consisted of blood. The receptor's source is a woman aged 18-30 years in good health. This sequence joins TRBV28 and TRBJ1-5, with D possibly matching TRBD1 (5 bases). The CDR3 DNA is TGTGCCAGCAGTTTAGTAAGCAGGGCACGCAATCAGCCCCAGCATTTT. Protein sequence: CASSLVSRARNQPQHF.